One and the same sample provided the 29 T cell receptor beta chains below, sequenced in a study of T cell responses to AZD1222 COVID-19 vaccine. The repertoire was sequenced with immunoSEQ multiplex PCR; TCRdb's copy has only in-frame clones and lacks some. The repertoire includes around 140,000 clones, more than 80% of them detected once, and over 2.5% sits in the top ten. The material sequenced was peripheral blood, taken on day 0 of AZD1222 vaccination. These receptors came from an adult in good health.

The chain is built from TRBV18 and TRBJ2-1; 11 nucleotides align to TRBD2. V dropped 4 bases and J dropped 6; count of bases not matched to a gene: 20. Germline assignment: CDR1 KGHSH and CDR2 LQKENI. The CDR3 runs 20 residues. CDR3 sequence: CASSRTEGPLAGGPGNEQFF. DNA of the CDR3: TGTGCCAGCTCACGTACCGAGGGGCCATTAGCGGGAGGGCCAGGCAATGAGCAGTTCTTC. The full variable domain, in which reference TRBV18 and TRBJ2-1 provide the parts outside the CDR3, is NAGVMQNPRHLVRRRGQEARLRCSPMKGHSHVYWYRQLPEEGLKFMVYLQKENIIDESGMPKERFSAEFPKEGPSILRIQQVVRGDSAAYFCASSRTEGPLAGGPGNEQFFGPGTRLTVL.

The CDR3 nucleotides are TGTGCCAGCAGCCAAAGGACTAGCGGGAGGGGTTACGAGCAGTACTTC. Translating it yields CASSQRTSGRGYEQYF. The chain recombines TRBV14 with TRBJ2-7, with 15 bases that match TRBD2. The length of the CDR3 is 16 residues. V gave up 2 bases and J gave up 4 bases; unmatched junction bases: 3. Germline-derived CDR1 and CDR2 are SGHDN and FVKESK.

The chain joins TRBV5-6 to TRBJ2-1; 9 nucleotides align to TRBD1. The germline gives CDR1 SGHDT, CDR2 YYEEEE. The CDR3 loop spans 18 amino acids. V was clipped by 0 bases and J by 5 bases; unmatched bases: 12. The CDR3 is CASSLGLGQGTPNNEQFF. The CDR3 bases are TGTGCCAGCAGCTTGGGCTTGGGACAGGGAACCCCTAACAATGAGCAGTTCTTC.

The chain recombines TRBV7-9 with TRBJ2-5; D may be TRBD1 (6 bases). V was trimmed by 5 bases and J by 2 bases, leaving 12 bases between them. Germline V CDR1 and CDR2: SEHNR, FQNEAQ (reference sequence). The CDR3 length is 14 residues. The CDR3 reads CASSPAQGQETQYF. The DNA for the CDR3 is TGTGCCAGCAGCCCGGCCCAGGGGCAAGAGACCCAGTACTTC.

V gene TRBV4-2 combines with J gene TRBJ1-1, with no clear D. The V and J ends lost 1 base and 0 bases respectively, with 3 bases between them. The CDR3 sequence is 13 residues long. Germline V lookup: CDR1 LGHNA, CDR2 YNFKEQ. The CDR3 is CASSQVMNTEAFF. The CDR3, as DNA: TGTGCCAGCAGCCAAGTCATGAACACTGAAGCTTTCTTT.

The chain links TRBV7-8 to TRBJ2-1; the match to TRBD2 covers 10 bases. V was clipped by 1 base and J by 7 bases; unmatched bases: 7. There are 16 residues in the CDR3. Germline V lookup: CDR1 SGHVS, CDR2 FQNEAQ. CDR3 nucleotide sequence: TGTGCCAGCAGCTTAGGTCTAGCGGGAGCAGGTAATGAGCAGTTCTTC. Translating it yields CASSLGLAGAGNEQFF.

The rearrangement links TRBV4-1 to TRBJ2-7, with D tentatively TRBD1 (6 bases). In germline, CDR1 is MGHRA, CDR2 YSYEKL. V lost 1 base, J lost 2 bases, and 12 bases lay in between. The CDR3 length is 15 residues. The CDR3 DNA follows: TGCGCCAGCAGCCAAGTGGCGACAGGAGCCTACGAGCAGTACTTC. It translates to CASSQVATGAYEQYF.

The chain couples TRBV4-3 to TRBJ2-3; no definite D call. Trimming pared 1 base from V and 3 bases from J, leaving 11 bases between. The CDR3 spans 15 residues. Germline V gene data show CDR1 as LGHNA and CDR2 as YSLEER. The CDR3 nucleotides read TGCGCCAGCAGCCAAGCATATAGCCGGACAGATACGCAGTATTTT. Translation: CASSQAYSRTDTQYF.

This clone was seen only once. The genes are TRBV19 and TRBJ2-6; unclear D gene. The germline V gene has CDR1 LNHDA and CDR2 SQIVND (reference sequence). Deletions cut 2 bases from V and 12 bases from J, with 8 bases between. CDR3 length: 12 amino acids. CDR3 sequence: CASSIRSRVLTF. The CDR3 DNA is TGTGCCAGTAGTATAAGGAGTCGCGTCCTGACTTTC.

The chain uses TRBV7-2 and TRBJ1-2, with unresolved D. Germline CDR1 is SGHTA and CDR2 is FQGNSA. V dropped 5 bases and J dropped 2 bases, with 9 bases sitting between them. CDR3 size: 13 residues. The CDR3 DNA follows: TGTGCCAGCAGCCTGGCTCCCAACTATGGCTACACCTTC. Translated: CASSLAPNYGYTF.

The rearrangement uses TRBV12-1 and TRBJ1-4. TRBV12-1 is a documented pseudogene. The CDR3 is 8 residues long. In nucleotides, the CDR3 is TGTGCCAGCAGCTTTGGAATTTTT. It yields the protein CASSFGIF.

This sequence joins TRBV6-5 and TRBJ2-1; 8 bases line up with TRBD1. This CDR3 is built from 15 residues. In germline, CDR1 is MNHEY, CDR2 SVGAGI. V shed 6 bases, J shed 6 bases, and the junction held 10 bases outside the gene matches. DNA of the CDR3: TGTGCCAGCAGCTCCGACAGGGGACAATTCAATGAGCAGTTCTTC. As protein: CASSSDRGQFNEQFF.

CDR3 in amino acids: CATSDHRGPNEQFF. The CDR3 nucleotides are TGTGCCACCAGTGATCACAGGGGACCCAATGAGCAGTTCTTC. The chain combines TRBV24-1 with TRBJ2-1; TRBD1 agrees at 7 bases. J gave up 6 bases and V 3 bases, and 4 bases lay outside the gene matches. The CDR3 runs to 14 residues. Germline CDR1 is KGHDR and CDR2 is SFDVKD.

A single count supports this clone. CDR3 amino acids: CASSPRTSGTYEQYF. The CDR3 DNA sequence: TGCGCCAGCAGCCCCAGGACTAGCGGGACCTACGAGCAGTACTTC. V usage is TRBV4-1 and J usage is TRBJ2-7; 12 bases are shared with TRBD2. The CDR3 runs to 15 residues. The ends lost 4 bases at V and 2 bases at J; junction bases unmatched: 3. Germline CDR1 MGHRA, CDR2 YSYEKL.

CDR3 in amino acids: CASSQSPATEAFF. The CDR3 coding sequence is TGCGCCAGCAGCCAATCCCCGGCCACTGAAGCTTTCTTT. The gene calls are TRBV4-3 and TRBJ1-1; D is unclear. V was shortened by 2 bases and J by 4 bases, with 8 bases between the two germline ends. Germline CDR1 is LGHNA and CDR2 is YSLEER. The CDR3 has 13 amino acids.

This chain connects TRBV7-9 to TRBJ1-1, with D maybe TRBD1 (5 bases). Germline loops: CDR1 SEHNR, CDR2 FQNEAQ (reference sequence). Deletions cut 4 bases from V and 4 bases from J, with 13 bases between. This CDR3 has 14 amino acids. CDR3 sequence (DNA): TGTGCCAGCAGCTCCTTCGGGGACGGCACTGAAGCTTTCTTT. It codes for CASSSFGDGTEAFF.

This clone showed up just once. V usage is TRBV7-8 and J usage is TRBJ2-3; 14 nucleotides line up with TRBD2. The length of the CDR3 is 16 residues. Germline V gene lookup returns CDR1 SGHVS and CDR2 FQNEAQ. J lost 5 bases, V lost 5 bases, and 6 bases had no gene match. The CDR3 loop is CASSQRLAGGEDTQYF. Here the CDR3 DNA reads TGTGCCAGCAGCCAAAGACTAGCGGGGGGGGAAGATACGCAGTATTTT.

The chain recombines TRBV18 with TRBJ2-3; 7 bases are shared with TRBD2. From germline, CDR1 is KGHSH and CDR2 LQKENI. Germline trimming cut 2 bases from V and 5 bases from J; bases unmatched to any gene: 13. The CDR3 spans 17 residues. The CDR3 region is CASSPYASAGELDTQYF. The CDR3 region has the DNA TGTGCCAGCTCACCATATGCGTCCGCGGGAGAGTTAGATACGCAGTATTTT. The whole variable domain, remainder taken from reference TRBV18 and TRBJ2-3, is NAGVMQNPRHLVRRRGQEARLRCSPMKGHSHVYWYRQLPEEGLKFMVYLQKENIIDESGMPKERFSAEFPKEGPSILRIQQVVRGDSAAYFCASSPYASAGELDTQYFGPGTRLTVL.

J is TRBJ2-5 and V is TRBV3-1 (or the pseudogene TRBV3-2); D ambiguous. The CDR3 loop spans 15 amino acids. Per germline, CDR1 LGHDT and CDR2 YNNKEL (reference sequence). The ends were cut back, 1 base at V and 14 bases at J, with 23 bases in the middle. This chain's CDR3 is CASSQVKRTSNHPYF. The CDR3 DNA follows: TGTGCCAGCAGCCAAGTAAAAAGGACCTCGAACCACCCTTACTTC.

The CDR3 DNA reads TGTGCCATCAGCCCGACAGGGGGGGACATTCAGTACTTC. Encoded protein: CAISPTGGDIQYF. The rearrangement uses TRBV10-3 and TRBJ2-4; 9 bases align to TRBD1. V lost 6 bases to trimming and J lost 8 bases; unmatched junction nucleotides: 5. Germline V lookup: CDR1 ENHRY, CDR2 SYGVKD. The length of the CDR3 is 13 residues.

The rearrangement joins TRBV10-3 to TRBJ1-1; no clear D. The length of the CDR3 is 13 residues. Trimming left V 7 bases short and J 5 bases short, with 14 bases between. Germline V gives CDR1 ENHRY, CDR2 SYGVKD. This CDR3 reads CAINNWLGTEAFF. In DNA form, the CDR3 reads TGTGCCATCAATAATTGGTTGGGGACTGAAGCTTTCTTT.

The chain combines TRBV30 with TRBJ1-2; maybe TRBD1 (5 bases). CDR1 is GTSNPN and CDR2 is SVGIG in the germline V gene (reference sequence). This CDR3 is built from 14 residues. V was clipped by 1 base and J by 6 bases, with 15 bases between them. The DNA for the CDR3 is TGTGCCTGGAGTGAGATCGGGGGGAAGGATGGCTACACCTTC. This gives the protein CAWSEIGGKDGYTF.

This chain joins TRBV24-1 and TRBJ1-2; 9 bases match TRBD1. Trimming took 4 bases from V and 7 from J; bases not matched to a gene: 6. CDR1 is KGHDR and CDR2 is SFDVKD in the germline V gene. CDR3 length equals 14 residues. DNA for the CDR3: TGTGCCACCAGTGACGGCACAGGGGGCGGTGGCTACACCTTC. It translates to CATSDGTGGGGYTF.

This clone was seen a few times. The V call is TRBV7-2, the J call TRBJ1-1; 8 bases fit TRBD1. The CDR3 runs to 13 residues. The germline V gene encodes CDR1 SGHTA and CDR2 FQGNSA. Trimming took 2 bases from V and 4 from J; bases not matched to a gene: 0. The CDR3 spells CASSLTGGTEAFF. The CDR3 nucleotides read TGTGCCAGCAGCTTAACAGGGGGCACTGAAGCTTTCTTT.

The chain is built from TRBV4-1 and TRBJ1-2, with 11 nucleotides matching TRBD1. The length of the CDR3 is 16 residues. Germline V lookup: CDR1 MGHRA, CDR2 YSYEKL. V was clipped by 3 bases and J by 6 bases; unmatched bases: 9. This chain's CDR3 is CASSQLDRGLLDGYTF. CDR3 nucleotides: TGCGCCAGCAGCCAGTTGGACAGGGGGCTCTTGGATGGCTACACCTTC.

The J gene is TRBJ2-7, the V gene TRBV6-2 or TRBV6-3, with 8 bases identical to TRBD2. The length of the CDR3 is 14 residues. V lost 6 bases to trimming and J lost 4 bases; unmatched junction nucleotides: 8. Germline CDR1 reads MNHEY; CDR2 reads SVGEGT. The CDR3: CASSFSGGRYEQYF. DNA for the CDR3: TGTGCCAGCAGCTTCTCGGGGGGGCGGTACGAGCAGTACTTC.

The chain links TRBV6-5 to TRBJ2-7; D is ambiguous. Trimming left V 6 bases short and J 0 bases short, with 15 bases between. Germline assignment: CDR1 MNHEY and CDR2 SVGAGI. The CDR3 covers 15 residues. CDR3 nucleotide sequence: TGTGCCAGCAGACCCGCGGCGCAGAGCTCCTACGAGCAGTACTTC. Translating gives CASRPAAQSSYEQYF.

CDR3 sequence (DNA): TGTGCCAGCGGGCGGACAGCCCAAGAGACCCAGTACTTC. This encodes CASGRTAQETQYF. This chain connects TRBV7-3 to TRBJ2-5; weak D call: TRBD1 (6 bases). Germline CDR1 and CDR2: SGHTA and FQGTGA. V was shortened by 8 bases and J by 1 base, with 11 bases between the two germline ends. The CDR3 contains 13 residues.

The rearrangement joins TRBV11-3 to TRBJ2-2; TRBD2 might be the D (6 bases). The germline V gene has CDR1 SGHNT and CDR2 YENEEA. Trimming removed 1 base at V and 4 bases at J, with 10 bases between. The CDR3 is made up of 15 amino acids. The CDR3 DNA is TGTGCCAGCAGCTTAGCGGGAGTAGGCACCGGGGAGCTGTTTTTT. Protein: CASSLAGVGTGELFF.